Described below is a single T cell receptor beta chain sequence and its context. The antigen remains undetermined. Unmatched junction bases numbered 7, after V lost 0 bases and J lost 0 bases. Per the germline V gene, CDR1 is GTSNPN and CDR2 is SVGIG (reference sequence). The CDR3 totals 17 residues. The data derive from a study of T cells in localized non-small cell lung cancer. Overall study results and limits: Across samples, adjacent lung featured a median approximately 60 of the top 100 tumor clones. Compared with tumor, uninvolved adjacent lung displayed greater T cell clonality, ranking highest overall. Sequence data derive from only one tumor region, so heterogeneity remains possible.

TCRdb's copy holds only in-frame clones and misses some; the assay was immunoSEQ multiplex PCR. This sample has around 31,000 clones, with roughly 92% found just once. The sequence came from a woman between 40 and 69 years old with stage I lung adenocarcinoma. The rearrangement joins TRBV30 to TRBJ2-4; 8 nucleotides line up with TRBD2. Material: peripheral blood, obtained before any cancer treatment. The CDR3 loop is CAWSVRDSGIAKNIQYF. The CDR3 nucleotides are TGTGCCTGGAGTGTACGAGATAGCGGGATAGCCAAAAACATTCAGTACTTC.